These T cell receptor beta chains were read from a single sample in a study of blood T cell repertoires in COVID-19. Libraries were prepared by immunoSEQ multiplex PCR; TCRdb keeps only in-frame clonotypes and omits some of them. The sample includes 300,000 to 400,000 clones, 80% to 90% seen only once; the top ten take roughly 4.2%. Sequenced material: PBMCs or T cells enriched from blood (not recorded which). The receptors were gathered from a woman aged 40 to 55 with acute COVID-19. Each CDR3 is given with its conserved first and last residue. Fields, in order: V gene, clone size, J gene, CDR3 protein. Some rows mark clone size as missing; the rest say once, few, many or name a class of expanded clone.

V gene: TRBV4-3
clone size: NA
J gene: TRBJ1-5
CDR3 protein: CASSQGYIEGVNGNQPQHF

V gene: TRBV25-1
clone size: NA
J gene: TRBJ2-7
CDR3 protein: CASSEQAEGRVEQYF

V gene: TRBV6-5
clone size: NA
J gene: TRBJ2-1
CDR3 protein: CASNYRQGANEQFF

V gene: TRBV2
clone size: NA
J gene: TRBJ1-2
CDR3 protein: CASEEVSGVYTF

V gene: TRBV4-1
clone size: NA
J gene: TRBJ1-5
CDR3 protein: CASSQDAGQGSQPQHF

V gene: TRBV29-1
clone size: NA
J gene: TRBJ1-5
CDR3 protein: CSVVSGQPGQPQHF

V gene: TRBV4-2
clone size: NA
J gene: TRBJ1-2
CDR3 protein: CASSQEVVPGQSYGYTF

V gene: TRBV5-1
clone size: NA
J gene: TRBJ2-1
CDR3 protein: CATRGARSSYNEQFF

V gene: TRBV11-2
clone size: NA
J gene: TRBJ2-3
CDR3 protein: CASSLAPDTQYF

V gene: TRBV6-2/TRBV6-3
clone size: NA
J gene: TRBJ2-7
CDR3 protein: CASSYGGETYEQYF

V gene: TRBV18
clone size: NA
J gene: TRBJ2-7
CDR3 protein: CASSPSALPNEQYF

V gene: TRBV7-3
clone size: NA
J gene: TRBJ1-3
CDR3 protein: CASSQGQGMAGNTIYF

V gene: TRBV5-8
clone size: NA
J gene: TRBJ2-7
CDR3 protein: CASSIDRVYEQYF

V gene: TRBV20-1
clone size: NA
J gene: TRBJ2-1
CDR3 protein: CSASLDSYNEQFF

V gene: TRBV6-5
clone size: NA
J gene: TRBJ2-2
CDR3 protein: CASSYRDRGTGELFF

V gene: TRBV19
clone size: NA
J gene: TRBJ1-4
CDR3 protein: CASSNSGGMKGLFF

V gene: TRBV28
clone size: NA
J gene: TRBJ1-2
CDR3 protein: CASSSRNYGYTF

V gene: TRBV7-9
clone size: NA
J gene: TRBJ1-3
CDR3 protein: CASSIEAHTIYF

V gene: TRBV20-1
clone size: NA
J gene: TRBJ2-7
CDR3 protein: CSATGGGEQYF

V gene: TRBV11-2
clone size: NA
J gene: TRBJ1-5
CDR3 protein: CASSLGLAGDQPQHF

V gene: TRBV11-3
clone size: NA
J gene: TRBJ2-1
CDR3 protein: CASSRLSLQRGRNEQFF

V gene: TRBV15
clone size: NA
J gene: TRBJ2-3
CDR3 protein: CATSRDLFSGPDTQYF

V gene: TRBV18
clone size: NA
J gene: TRBJ2-2
CDR3 protein: CASSPGPNTGELFF

V gene: TRBV5-4
clone size: NA
J gene: TRBJ1-2
CDR3 protein: CASSLATRGGDYGYTF

V gene: TRBV5-1
clone size: NA
J gene: TRBJ2-5
CDR3 protein: CASSLGQYQETQYF

V gene: TRBV4-1
clone size: NA
J gene: TRBJ2-1
CDR3 protein: CASSPGGPRDEQFF

V gene: TRBV14
clone size: NA
J gene: TRBJ2-3
CDR3 protein: CASSQSGFYPDTQYF

V gene: TRBV11-2
clone size: NA
J gene: TRBJ1-2
CDR3 protein: CASSLQGAGSYGYTF

V gene: TRBV25-1
clone size: NA
J gene: TRBJ1-2
CDR3 protein: CASSARDGSGGYGYTF

V gene: TRBV5-1
clone size: NA
J gene: TRBJ2-1
CDR3 protein: CASTPQGTSGYNEQFF

V gene: TRBV4-1
clone size: NA
J gene: TRBJ1-1
CDR3 protein: CASSQALWAYEAFF

V gene: TRBV28
clone size: NA
J gene: TRBJ2-7
CDR3 protein: CASSFGRFYEQYF

V gene: TRBV19
clone size: once
J gene: TRBJ2-3
CDR3 protein: CASSIRSGGVVITDTQYF

V gene: TRBV10-3
clone size: NA
J gene: TRBJ1-1
CDR3 protein: CASLGGSDTEAFF

V gene: TRBV27
clone size: few
J gene: TRBJ1-3
CDR3 protein: CASSLSYQAAGNTIYF

V gene: TRBV4-2
clone size: NA
J gene: TRBJ1-1
CDR3 protein: CASSQELAGNTEAFF

V gene: TRBV19
clone size: NA
J gene: TRBJ2-3
CDR3 protein: CASKKDRGPDTQYF

V gene: TRBV5-1
clone size: NA
J gene: TRBJ2-7
CDR3 protein: CASSWGAGAWNEQYF

V gene: TRBV5-8
clone size: NA
J gene: TRBJ2-5
CDR3 protein: CASSAGLAGAYQETQYF

V gene: TRBV6-2/TRBV6-3
clone size: few
J gene: TRBJ2-5
CDR3 protein: CASSYSGLEVSETQYF

V gene: TRBV5-4
clone size: NA
J gene: TRBJ2-3
CDR3 protein: CASNMGGGNRPTGDTQYF

V gene: TRBV19
clone size: NA
J gene: TRBJ2-2
CDR3 protein: CASSTDRMNTGELFF

V gene: TRBV5-6
clone size: NA
J gene: TRBJ2-6
CDR3 protein: CASSSLDRVVRSGANVLTF

V gene: TRBV2
clone size: NA
J gene: TRBJ1-5
CDR3 protein: CASRADSAYNQPQHF

V gene: TRBV5-4
clone size: NA
J gene: TRBJ2-3
CDR3 protein: CASSLREEGTDTQYF

V gene: TRBV3-1/TRBV3-2
clone size: NA
J gene: TRBJ1-4
CDR3 protein: CASSTRTGGGEKLFF

V gene: TRBV15
clone size: NA
J gene: TRBJ2-3
CDR3 protein: CATSRDITGRGTGLGDTQYF

V gene: TRBV27
clone size: NA
J gene: TRBJ2-7
CDR3 protein: CASSFRREGRYEQYF

V gene: TRBV7-9
clone size: NA
J gene: TRBJ2-3
CDR3 protein: CASSATDTQYF